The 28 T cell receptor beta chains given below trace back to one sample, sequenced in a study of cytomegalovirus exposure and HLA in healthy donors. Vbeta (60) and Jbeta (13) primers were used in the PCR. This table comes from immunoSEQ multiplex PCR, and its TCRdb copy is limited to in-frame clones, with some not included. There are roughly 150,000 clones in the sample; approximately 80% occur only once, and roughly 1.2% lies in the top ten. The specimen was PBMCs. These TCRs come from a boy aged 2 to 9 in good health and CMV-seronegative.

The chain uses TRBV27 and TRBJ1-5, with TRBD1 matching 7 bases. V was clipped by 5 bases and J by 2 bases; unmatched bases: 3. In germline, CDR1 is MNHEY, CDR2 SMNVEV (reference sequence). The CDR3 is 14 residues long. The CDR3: CASSTTGRNQPQHF. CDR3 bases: TGTGCCAGCAGTACGACAGGGCGCAATCAGCCCCAGCATTTT.

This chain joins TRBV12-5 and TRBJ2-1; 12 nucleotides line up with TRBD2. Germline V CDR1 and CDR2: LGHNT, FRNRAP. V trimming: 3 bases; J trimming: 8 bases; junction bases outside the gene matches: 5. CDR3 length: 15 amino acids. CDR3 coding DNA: TGTGCTAGTGGTTTTTCTAGCGGGAGGGCCGATGAGCAGTTCTTC. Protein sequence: CASGFSSGRADEQFF.

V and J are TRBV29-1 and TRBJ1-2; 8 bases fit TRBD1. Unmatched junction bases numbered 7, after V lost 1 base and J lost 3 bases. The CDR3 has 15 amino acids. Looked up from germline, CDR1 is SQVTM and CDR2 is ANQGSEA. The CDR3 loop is CSVEGRGRSDYGYTF. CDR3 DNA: TGCAGCGTTGAAGGCAGGGGGCGTTCCGACTATGGCTACACCTTC.

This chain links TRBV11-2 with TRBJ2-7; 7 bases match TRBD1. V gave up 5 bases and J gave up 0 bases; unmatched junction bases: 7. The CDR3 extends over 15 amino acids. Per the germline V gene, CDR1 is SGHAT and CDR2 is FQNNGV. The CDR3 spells CASSREGTDSYEQYF. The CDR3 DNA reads TGTGCCAGCAGCCGAGAAGGGACAGACTCCTACGAGCAGTACTTC.

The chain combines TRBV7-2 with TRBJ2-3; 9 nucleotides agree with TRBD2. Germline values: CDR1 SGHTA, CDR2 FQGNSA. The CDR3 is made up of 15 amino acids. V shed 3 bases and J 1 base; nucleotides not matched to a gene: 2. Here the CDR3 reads CASSFSSGGTDTQYF. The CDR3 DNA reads TGTGCCAGCAGCTTCTCTAGCGGGGGCACAGATACGCAGTATTTT.

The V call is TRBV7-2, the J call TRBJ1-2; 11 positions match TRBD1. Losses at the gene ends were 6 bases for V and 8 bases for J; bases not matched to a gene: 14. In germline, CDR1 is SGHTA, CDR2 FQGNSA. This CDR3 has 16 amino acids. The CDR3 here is CASSSWARDRGDGYTF. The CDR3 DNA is TGTGCCAGCAGTTCATGGGCTCGGGACAGGGGGGACGGCTACACCTTC. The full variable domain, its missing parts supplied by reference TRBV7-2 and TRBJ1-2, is GAGVSQSPSNKVTEKGKDVELRCDPISGHTALYWYRQSLGQGLEFLIYFQGNSAPDKSGLPSDRFSAERTGGSVSTLTIQRTQQEDSAVYLCASSSWARDRGDGYTFGSGTRLTVV.

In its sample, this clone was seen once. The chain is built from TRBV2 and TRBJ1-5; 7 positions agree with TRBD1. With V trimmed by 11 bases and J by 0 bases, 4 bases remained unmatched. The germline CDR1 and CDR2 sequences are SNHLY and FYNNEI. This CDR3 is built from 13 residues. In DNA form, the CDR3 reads TGTGCCGTCGGGACAGTTAGCAATCAGCCCCAGCATTTT. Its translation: CAVGTVSNQPQHF.

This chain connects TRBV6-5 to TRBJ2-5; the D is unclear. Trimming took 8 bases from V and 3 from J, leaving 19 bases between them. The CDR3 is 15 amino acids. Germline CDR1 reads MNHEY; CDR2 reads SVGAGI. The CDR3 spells CASSSNGYGKETQYF. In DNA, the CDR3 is TGTGCCAGCTCATCGAACGGTTACGGTAAAGAGACCCAGTACTTC.

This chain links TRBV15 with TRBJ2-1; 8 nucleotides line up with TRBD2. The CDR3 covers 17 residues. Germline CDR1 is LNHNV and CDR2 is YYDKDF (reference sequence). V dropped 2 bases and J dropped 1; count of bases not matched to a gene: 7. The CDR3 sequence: CATSRTAGTRSYNEQFF. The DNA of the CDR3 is TGTGCCACCAGCAGAACCGCCGGGACTAGATCCTACAATGAGCAGTTCTTC.

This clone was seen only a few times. CDR3 amino acids: CASSLPGGGNTGELFF. CDR3 DNA: TGTGCCAGCAGTTTACCTGGGGGAGGTAACACCGGGGAGCTGTTTTTT. The chain employs TRBV6-5 and TRBJ2-2; tentative D call: TRBD2 (6 bases). Germline assignment: CDR1 MNHEY and CDR2 SVGAGI. V lost 4 bases, J lost 2 bases, and 14 bases lay in between. There are 16 residues in the CDR3.

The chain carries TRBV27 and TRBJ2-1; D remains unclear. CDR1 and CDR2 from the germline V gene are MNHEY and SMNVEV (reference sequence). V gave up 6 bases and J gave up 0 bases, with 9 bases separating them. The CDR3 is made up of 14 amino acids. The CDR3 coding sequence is TGTGCCAGCAGGCACCTGAGCTCCTACAATGAGCAGTTCTTC. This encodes CASRHLSSYNEQFF.

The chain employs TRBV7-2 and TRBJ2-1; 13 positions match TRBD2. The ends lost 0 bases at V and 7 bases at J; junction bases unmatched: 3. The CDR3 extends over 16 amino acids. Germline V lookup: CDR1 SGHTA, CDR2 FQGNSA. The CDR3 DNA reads TGTGCCAGCAGCTTAGCACTAGCGGGGGGGACGAATGAGCAGTTCTTC. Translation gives CASSLALAGGTNEQFF.

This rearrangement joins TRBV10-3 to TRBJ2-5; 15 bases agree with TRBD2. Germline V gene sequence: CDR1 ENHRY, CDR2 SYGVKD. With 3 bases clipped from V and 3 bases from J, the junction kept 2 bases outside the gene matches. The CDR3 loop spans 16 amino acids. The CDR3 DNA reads TGTGCCATCAGTGAAGGACTAGCGGGGGGGGAAGAGACCCAGTACTTC. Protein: CAISEGLAGGEETQYF.

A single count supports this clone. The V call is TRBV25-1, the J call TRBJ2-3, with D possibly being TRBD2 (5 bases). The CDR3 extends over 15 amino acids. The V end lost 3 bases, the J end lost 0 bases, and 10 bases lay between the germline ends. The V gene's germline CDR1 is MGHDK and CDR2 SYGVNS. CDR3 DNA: TGTGCCAGCAGTGACTCAGGACTGAGCACAGATACGCAGTATTTT. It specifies CASSDSGLSTDTQYF.

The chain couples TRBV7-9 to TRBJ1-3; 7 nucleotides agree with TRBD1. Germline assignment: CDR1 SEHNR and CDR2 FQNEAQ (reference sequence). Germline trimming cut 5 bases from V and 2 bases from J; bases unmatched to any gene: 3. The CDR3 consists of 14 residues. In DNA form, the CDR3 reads TGTGCCAGCAGCACGACAGGGACTGGAAACACCATATATTTT. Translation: CASSTTGTGNTIYF.

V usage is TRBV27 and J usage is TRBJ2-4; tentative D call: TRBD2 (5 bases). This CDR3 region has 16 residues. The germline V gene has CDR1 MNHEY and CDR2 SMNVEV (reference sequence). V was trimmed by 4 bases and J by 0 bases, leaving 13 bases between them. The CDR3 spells CASSWERDLAKNIQYF. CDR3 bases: TGTGCCAGCAGTTGGGAGAGAGACTTAGCCAAAAACATTCAGTACTTC.

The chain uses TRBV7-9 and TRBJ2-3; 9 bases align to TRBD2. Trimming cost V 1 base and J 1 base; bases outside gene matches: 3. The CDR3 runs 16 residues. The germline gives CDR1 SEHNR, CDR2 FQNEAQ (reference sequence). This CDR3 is CASSLGLADRTDTQYF. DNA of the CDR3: TGTGCCAGCAGCTTAGGACTAGCGGACCGCACAGATACGCAGTATTTT. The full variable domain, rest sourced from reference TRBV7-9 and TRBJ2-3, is DTGVSQNPRHKITKRGQNVTFRCDPISEHNRLYWYRQTLGQGPEFLTYFQNEAQLEKSRLLSDRFSAERPKGSFSTLEIQRTEQGDSAMYLCASSLGLADRTDTQYFGPGTRLTVL.

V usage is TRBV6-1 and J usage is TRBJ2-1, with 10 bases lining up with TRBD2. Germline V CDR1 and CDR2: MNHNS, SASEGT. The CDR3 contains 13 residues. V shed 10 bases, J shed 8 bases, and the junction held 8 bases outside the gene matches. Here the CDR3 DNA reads TGTGCCACGGAAGCGGGGGGGCTCTATGAGCAGTTCTTC. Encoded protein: CATEAGGLYEQFF.

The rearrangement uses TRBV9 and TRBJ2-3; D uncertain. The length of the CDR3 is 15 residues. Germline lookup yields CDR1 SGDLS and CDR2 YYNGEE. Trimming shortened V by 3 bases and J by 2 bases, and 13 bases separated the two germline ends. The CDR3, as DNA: TGTGCCAGCAGCGCCTCGACTGGCTACACAGATACGCAGTATTTT. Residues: CASSASTGYTDTQYF.

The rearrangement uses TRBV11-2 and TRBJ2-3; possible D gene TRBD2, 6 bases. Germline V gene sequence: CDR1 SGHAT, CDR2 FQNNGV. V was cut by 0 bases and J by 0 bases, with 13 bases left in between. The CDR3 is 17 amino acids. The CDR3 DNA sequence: TGTGCCAGCAGCTTAGATATGGGCGGGGTTAGCACAGATACGCAGTATTTT. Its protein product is CASSLDMGGVSTDTQYF.

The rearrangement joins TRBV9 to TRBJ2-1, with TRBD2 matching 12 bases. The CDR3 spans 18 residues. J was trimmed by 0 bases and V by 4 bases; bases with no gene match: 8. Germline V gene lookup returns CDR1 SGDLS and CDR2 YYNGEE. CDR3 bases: TGTGCCAGCAGCCCCCGGACTAGCGGGGCTAGCTCCTACAATGAGCAGTTCTTC. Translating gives CASSPRTSGASSYNEQFF.

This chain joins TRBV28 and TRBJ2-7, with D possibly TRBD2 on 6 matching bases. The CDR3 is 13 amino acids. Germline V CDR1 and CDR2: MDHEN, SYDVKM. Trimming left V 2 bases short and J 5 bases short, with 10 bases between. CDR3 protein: CASSLGGNHEQYF. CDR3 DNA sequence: TGTGCCAGCAGTTTAGGGGGGAATCACGAGCAGTACTTC.

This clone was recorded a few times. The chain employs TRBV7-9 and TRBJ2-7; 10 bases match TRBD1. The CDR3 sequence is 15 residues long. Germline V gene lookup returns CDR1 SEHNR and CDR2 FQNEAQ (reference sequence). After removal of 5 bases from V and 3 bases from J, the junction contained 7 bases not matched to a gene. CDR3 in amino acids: CASSPEDRGFYEQYV. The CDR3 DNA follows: TGTGCCAGCAGCCCAGAGGACAGGGGGTTCTACGAGCAGTACGTC.

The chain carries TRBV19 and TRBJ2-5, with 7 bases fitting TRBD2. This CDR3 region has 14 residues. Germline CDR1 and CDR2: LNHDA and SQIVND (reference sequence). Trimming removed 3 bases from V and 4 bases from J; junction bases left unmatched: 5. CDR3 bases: TGTGCCAGTAGTATGAGCGGGGCAGGAGAGACCCAGTACTTC. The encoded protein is CASSMSGAGETQYF.

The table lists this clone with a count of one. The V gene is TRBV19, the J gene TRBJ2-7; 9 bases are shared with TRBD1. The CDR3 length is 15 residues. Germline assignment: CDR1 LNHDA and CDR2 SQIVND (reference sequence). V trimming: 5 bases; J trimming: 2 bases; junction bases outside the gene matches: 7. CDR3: CASSPRQGGPYEQYF. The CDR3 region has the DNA TGTGCCAGTAGTCCCCGACAGGGGGGGCCCTACGAGCAGTACTTC.

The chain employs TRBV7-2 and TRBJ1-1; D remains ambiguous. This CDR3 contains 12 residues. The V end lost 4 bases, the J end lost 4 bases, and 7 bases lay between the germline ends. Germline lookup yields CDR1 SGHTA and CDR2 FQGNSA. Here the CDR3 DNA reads TGTGCCAGCAGCTCGGTCGGCACTGAAGCTTTCTTT. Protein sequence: CASSSVGTEAFF.

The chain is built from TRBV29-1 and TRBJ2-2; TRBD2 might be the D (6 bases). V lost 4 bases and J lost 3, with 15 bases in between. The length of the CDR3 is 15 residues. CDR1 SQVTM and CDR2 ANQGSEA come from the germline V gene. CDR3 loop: CSVGTGGVDTGELFF. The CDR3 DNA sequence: TGCAGCGTTGGTACAGGAGGGGTGGACACCGGGGAGCTGTTTTTT.

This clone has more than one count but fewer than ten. The CDR3 loop is CASSLAGEDYEQYF. CDR3 nucleotides: TGTGCCAGCAGTTTAGCGGGAGAGGACTACGAGCAGTACTTC. This chain links TRBV27 with TRBJ2-7; TRBD2 aligns across 7 bases. The CDR3 extends over 14 amino acids. CDR1 is MNHEY, CDR2 SMNVEV, per germline (reference sequence). With 2 bases clipped from V and 3 bases from J, the junction kept 4 bases outside the gene matches.